The 26 T cell receptor beta chains presented below share a single source sample, sequenced in a study of blood T cell repertoires in COVID-19. The protocol was immunoSEQ multiplex PCR, while the TCRdb copy is restricted to in-frame clones and leaves out a portion. The top ten hold approximately 10% of the sample, which has about 160,000 clones, around 82% seen once. The sequencing input was peripheral blood. The receptors originated from a man in his fifties or sixties with active or convalescent COVID-19.

This chain links TRBV2 with TRBJ2-3; perhaps TRBD2 as D (6 bases). This CDR3 comprises 14 residues. Germline CDR1 is SNHLY and CDR2 is FYNNEI. V lost 9 bases and J lost 0, with 13 bases in between. CDR3 in amino acids: CARTSKTSTDTQYF. The CDR3 DNA reads as TGTGCCAGAACTAGCAAAACTAGCACAGATACGCAGTATTTT.

The V call is TRBV19, the J call TRBJ1-5, with 8 nucleotides matching TRBD1. Losses at the gene ends were 3 bases for V and 1 base for J; bases not matched to a gene: 8. The CDR3 extends over 17 amino acids. From germline, CDR1 is LNHDA and CDR2 SQIVND (reference sequence). In nucleotides, the CDR3 is TGTGCCAGTAGTATCCGTAGGACAGGGAGGAGCAATCAGCCCCAGCATTTT. It translates to CASSIRRTGRSNQPQHF.

The chain is built from TRBV7-9 and TRBJ1-5, with TRBD1 matching 8 bases. The CDR3 length is 14 residues. Trimming at V came to 4 bases and at J to 8 bases, leaving 7 bases not matched to a gene. Looked up from germline, CDR1 is SEHNR and CDR2 is FQNEAQ (reference sequence). The CDR3 DNA is TGTGCCAGCAGCTCCAGGGGGCCTCCCGAGCCCCAGCATTTT. Protein product: CASSSRGPPEPQHF.

This chain links TRBV28 with TRBJ1-2; possible D gene TRBD1, 6 bases. Trimming pared 3 bases from V and 2 bases from J, leaving 13 bases between. Germline CDR1 is MDHEN and CDR2 is SYDVKM. The CDR3 covers 15 residues. The DNA of the CDR3 is TGTGCCAGCAGTTTTCACGCCAGGGGAAACTATGGCTACACCTTC. As protein: CASSFHARGNYGYTF.

This clone was seen only once. The J gene is TRBJ1-4, the V gene TRBV5-1, with unresolved D. The V end lost 0 bases, the J end lost 0 bases, and 12 bases lay between the germline ends. The CDR3 length is 17 residues. CDR1 is SGHRS and CDR2 is YFSETQ in the germline V gene. The CDR3 region has the DNA TGCGCCAGCAGCTTGGTTGCCGGGTTCGCAACTAATGAAAAACTGTTTTTT. It specifies CASSLVAGFATNEKLFF.

The V call is TRBV3-1 (or the pseudogene TRBV3-2), the J call TRBJ2-5; possibly TRBD2 for D (5 bases). This CDR3 has 14 amino acids. V gave up 4 bases and J gave up 4 bases, with 13 bases separating them. CDR1 is LGHDT, CDR2 YNNKEL, per germline (reference sequence). The CDR3 nucleotides are TGTGCCAGCAGCCTAAACCTAGCAGGAGAGACCCAGTACTTC. Amino acid sequence: CASSLNLAGETQYF.

CDR3 DNA sequence: TGCAGCGTTGGACATCGACAGGGGGGTGGCTACACCTTC. This sequence encodes CSVGHRQGGGYTF. The V gene is TRBV29-1, the J gene TRBJ1-2; 9 bases are a match to TRBD1. Looked up from germline, CDR1 is SQVTM and CDR2 is ANQGSEA. The CDR3 loop spans 13 amino acids. The J segment lost 7 bases and the V segment lost 4 bases, leaving 7 bases of the junction unmatched.

In this sample, this clone turned up a few times. The rearrangement joins TRBV18 to TRBJ2-5, with TRBD2 matching 12 bases. CDR1 KGHSH and CDR2 LQKENI come from the germline V gene. J lost 4 bases, V lost 3 bases, and 12 bases had no gene match. The CDR3 extends over 18 amino acids. Here the CDR3 reads CASSPLTSGGYRGETQYF. Written as DNA, the CDR3 is TGTGCCAGCTCACCCTTGACTAGCGGGGGTTACCGAGGAGAGACCCAGTACTTC. Complete variable domain (other parts from reference TRBV18 and TRBJ2-5): NAGVMQNPRHLVRRRGQEARLRCSPMKGHSHVYWYRQLPEEGLKFMVYLQKENIIDESGMPKERFSAEFPKEGPSILRIQQVVRGDSAAYFCASSPLTSGGYRGETQYFGPGTRLLVL.

V usage is TRBV11-2 and J usage is TRBJ1-2; the D is unclear. The CDR3 extends over 12 amino acids. Germline lookup yields CDR1 SGHAT and CDR2 FQNNGV. With 1 base removed from V and 4 bases from J, the gap between germline ends came to 4 bases. CDR3 in amino acids: CASSLVGYGYTF. In DNA form, the CDR3 reads TGTGCCAGCAGCTTAGTCGGCTATGGCTACACCTTC.

V and J are TRBV10-3 and TRBJ1-4; a weak D match, TRBD1 (5 bases). The germline V and J ends were trimmed by 3 bases and 7 bases, with 15 bases remaining between them. The CDR3 is made up of 15 amino acids. Looked up from germline, CDR1 is ENHRY and CDR2 is SYGVKD. The CDR3 reads CAISEIQTGLEKLFF. CDR3 nucleotides: TGTGCCATCAGTGAAATTCAAACAGGTCTTGAAAAACTGTTTTTT.

This clone was picked up one time. This chain uses TRBV2 with TRBJ2-3; 9 bases are shared with TRBD1. Germline CDR1 SNHLY, CDR2 FYNNEI. V shed 6 bases, J shed 4 bases, and the junction held 5 bases outside the gene matches. CDR3 size: 14 residues. CDR3 sequence (DNA): TGTGCCAGCAGCGCGGGACAGGGACCAGATACGCAGTATTTT. Its translation: CASSAGQGPDTQYF.

The chain links TRBV9 to TRBJ2-2, with a weak D call TRBD2 (6 bases). Trimming shortened V by 4 bases and J by 1 base, and 14 bases separated the two germline ends. Germline CDR1 is SGDLS and CDR2 is YYNGEE. The CDR3 loop spans 16 amino acids. This CDR3 reads CASSFSGRMNTGELFF. In DNA, the CDR3 is TGTGCCAGCAGCTTTAGCGGCAGGATGAACACCGGGGAGCTGTTTTTT.

The chain combines TRBV19 with TRBJ2-5; D possibly corresponds to TRBD1 (6 bases). CDR3 length equals 13 residues. The V gene lost 5 bases and the J gene lost 6 bases, with 13 bases spanning the gap. In germline, CDR1 is LNHDA, CDR2 SQIVND (reference sequence). CDR3 sequence: CASSDVRGKTQYF. CDR3 sequence (DNA): TGTGCCAGTAGTGACGTCAGGGGTAAGACCCAGTACTTC.

This clone has a single count. Written as DNA, the CDR3 is TGTGCCAGCAGCACCAGGTCGTCTGGGGGGGAGACCCAGTACTTC. Its translation is CASSTRSSGGETQYF. The gene calls are TRBV7-2 and TRBJ2-5; D possibly corresponds to TRBD2 (6 bases). Germline loops: CDR1 SGHTA, CDR2 FQGNSA. The CDR3 sequence is 15 residues long. V dropped 5 bases and J dropped 5 bases, with 18 bases sitting between them.

J is TRBJ2-7 and V is TRBV1; the table assigns TRBD2, which was not confirmed against the DNA. TRBV1 is shown as a pseudogene. This CDR3 comprises 16 residues. CDR3 in amino acids: CTSSHKVPPYLYEQYF. CDR3 nucleotide sequence: TGCACCAGCAGCCACAAAGTGCCCCCCTACCTCTACGAGCAGTACTTC.

This clone was seen a handful of times. CDR3 nucleotide sequence: TGTGCCAGTAGCAGACAGGGGTCCGCCTTAGCCAAAAACATTCAGTACTTC. Protein: CASSRQGSALAKNIQYF. This chain links TRBV19 with TRBJ2-4; 8 bases match TRBD1. Germline-derived CDR1 and CDR2 are LNHDA and SQIVND (reference sequence). The CDR3 consists of 17 residues. After removal of 6 bases from V and 0 bases from J, the junction contained 10 bases not matched to a gene.

The genes are TRBV23-1 and TRBJ2-1; perhaps TRBD1 as D (7 bases). TRBV23-1 counts as an open reading frame of uncertain function. V was clipped by 1 base and J by 4 bases, with 11 bases between them. This CDR3 is 15 amino acids long. For the CDR3, the DNA is TGCGCCAGCAGTCAATGGGCGGGACAGTACAATGAGCAGTTCTTC. This encodes CASSQWAGQYNEQFF.

This clone was seen a handful of times. The chain links TRBV11-2 to TRBJ2-1, with 15 bases identical to TRBD2. V was pared by 5 bases and J by 10 bases, with 3 bases of the junction left unmatched. The V gene's germline CDR1 is SGHAT and CDR2 FQNNGV. The CDR3 sequence is 14 residues long. In DNA form, the CDR3 reads TGTGCCAGCAGCCCGGGACTAGCGGGAGGAGAGCAGTTCTTC. It encodes CASSPGLAGGEQFF.

The CDR3 here is CSVGSGGLVYGYTF. Here the CDR3 DNA reads TGCAGCGTTGGTTCAGGGGGTCTGGTCTATGGCTACACCTTC. The J gene is TRBJ1-2, the V gene TRBV29-1; 7 bases are a match to TRBD1. CDR3 size: 14 residues. Germline loops: CDR1 SQVTM, CDR2 ANQGSEA. Unmatched junction bases numbered 9, after V lost 4 bases and J lost 4 bases.

The chain links TRBV2 to TRBJ2-3, with TRBD1 matching 9 bases. CDR1 SNHLY and CDR2 FYNNEI come from the germline V gene. CDR3 length equals 10 residues. Trimming cost V 8 bases and J 10 bases; bases outside gene matches: 1. The DNA of the CDR3 is TGTGCCAGCGGGGACAGGGCGCAGTATTTT. It translates to CASGDRAQYF. The full variable domain, rest sourced from reference TRBV2 and TRBJ2-3, is EPEVTQTPSHQVTQMGQEVILRCVPISNHLYFYWYRQILGQKVEFLVSFYNNEISEKSEIFDDQFSVERPDGSNFTLKIRSTKLEDSAMYFCASGDRAQYFGPGTRLTVL.

This chain links TRBV12-3 or TRBV12-4 with TRBJ1-2; no clear D. With 7 bases removed from V and 6 bases from J, the gap between germline ends came to 15 bases. This CDR3 contains 13 residues. Written as DNA, the CDR3 is TGTGCCAGCACCTATGGGCCCGGGGATGGCTACACCTTC. Amino acid sequence: CASTYGPGDGYTF.

The gene calls are TRBV5-1 and TRBJ2-7; D is unclear. CDR3 length equals 14 residues. The V end was cut by 5 bases, the J end by 3 bases, with 15 bases between. From germline, CDR1 is SGHRS and CDR2 YFSETQ. The CDR3 region is CASSSGDGNYEQYF. In DNA form, the CDR3 reads TGCGCCAGCAGTTCGGGTGACGGCAACTACGAGCAGTACTTC. The full variable domain, completed using reference TRBV5-1 and TRBJ2-7, is KAGVTQTPRYLIKTRGQQVTLSCSPISGHRSVSWYQQTPGQGLQFLFEYFSETQRNKGNFPGRFSGRQFSNSRSEMNVSTLELGDSALYLCASSSGDGNYEQYFGPGTRLTVT.

This sequence joins TRBV11-2 and TRBJ2-2; 7 bases are a match to TRBD2. Germline CDR1 and CDR2: SGHAT and FQNNGV. V was pared by 4 bases and J by 2 bases, with 4 bases of the junction left unmatched. The CDR3 runs 15 residues. The CDR3 region is CASSSAGLNTGELFF. CDR3 in DNA: TGTGCCAGCAGCTCAGCGGGACTTAACACCGGGGAGCTGTTTTTT.

This clone appeared once. CDR3 DNA sequence: TGTGCCAGCAGCAGAACTAGCGACCAAGAGACCCAGTACTTC. Amino acid sequence: CASSRTSDQETQYF. The chain links TRBV5-6 to TRBJ2-5, with 7 bases identical to TRBD2. The CDR3 length is 14 residues. CDR1 and CDR2 from the germline V gene are SGHDT and YYEEEE. V shed 4 bases and J 0 bases; nucleotides not matched to a gene: 3.

This clone occurred a few times. The J gene is TRBJ2-5, the V gene TRBV20-1, with 12 bases fitting TRBD2. The V segment lost 3 bases and the J segment 5 bases; nucleotides outside the gene matches: 7. This CDR3 spans 15 amino acids. From germline, CDR1 is DFQATT and CDR2 SNEGSKA (reference sequence). In DNA, the CDR3 is TGCAGTGCTAGTCTAGCGGGGGGGCCCTTTGAGACCCAGTACTTC. Amino acids: CSASLAGGPFETQYF.

The chain recombines TRBV2 with TRBJ2-5; D is perhaps TRBD2 (5 bases). The CDR3 spans 11 residues. Trimming removed 6 bases at V and 5 bases at J, with 7 bases between. The germline gives CDR1 SNHLY, CDR2 FYNNEI. CDR3 coding DNA: TGTGCCAGCAGGAGGGTGGAGACCCAGTACTTC. This encodes CASRRVETQYF.